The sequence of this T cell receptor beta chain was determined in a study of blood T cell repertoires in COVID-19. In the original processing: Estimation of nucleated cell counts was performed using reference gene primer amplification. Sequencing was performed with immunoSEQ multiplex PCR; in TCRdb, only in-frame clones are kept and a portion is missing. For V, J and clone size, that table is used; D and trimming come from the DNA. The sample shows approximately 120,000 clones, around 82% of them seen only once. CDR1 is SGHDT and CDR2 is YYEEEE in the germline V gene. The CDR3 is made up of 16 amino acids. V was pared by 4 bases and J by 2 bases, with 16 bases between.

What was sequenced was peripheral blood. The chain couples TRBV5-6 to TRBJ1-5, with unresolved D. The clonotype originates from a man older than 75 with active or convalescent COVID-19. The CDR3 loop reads CASSLTGGGGNQPQHF. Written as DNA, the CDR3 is TGTGCCAGCAGCCTGACGGGAGGCGGAGGCAATCAGCCCCAGCATTTT.